This entry is about one T cell receptor beta chain. Its specificity is unknown. These data belong to a study of T cells expressing NK-cell markers. Looking at the study overall: All TCR beta repertoires analysed originated from sorted CD3+CD56+NKG2C+, CD3+CD56+NKG2C- and CD3+CD56-NKG2C+ T cells. With respect to HCMV, most of the eight sequenced donors were seropositive, and one was seronegative.

Germline lookup yields CDR1 MNHNS and CDR2 SASEGT. This CDR3 is 15 amino acids long. Study-level points and caveats: Of the CD8+ T cell pool in roughly six donors, roughly 1.0-7.5% was accounted for by dominant NKG2C+ clonotypes.

Beta-chain TCR cDNA was generated via 5'RACE template switching with UMIs. TCRdb re-called the 5' RACE reads; every CDR3 protein appears as one record, without DNA. This sample's table reports approximately 550,000 distinct CDR3 sequences. This rearrangement joins TRBV6-1 to TRBJ1-1; TCRdb designates TRBD1, a call that cannot be tested without DNA. The source of this sequence is a man aged 18 to 29 in good health. Input material: blood T cells: a sorted CD56 or NKG2C T cell subset, CD4+ or CD8+ T cells, or bulk PBMC T cells (not recorded which). CDR3 protein: CASSPEGAIGAEAFF.